This entry lists 17 T cell receptor beta chains sequenced from one sample in a study of T cells in Graves' hyperthyroidism and ophthalmopathy. The investigators amplified TCR beta CDR3 regions from RNA transcripts. The HTBI primer set was used in a first-round RT-PCR of the TCR CDR3. TCRdb used MiXCR to reprocess the multiplex PCR reads, holding one entry per CDR3 protein. The sample includes some 600,000 distinct CDR3 sequences, around 13% of them seen just once. Material: blood. All receptors derive from a woman aged 25 to 39 with Graves' hyperthyroidism that later progressed to Graves' ophthalmopathy.

The chain joins TRBV19 to TRBJ2-1; D uncertain. V gave up 1 base and J gave up 8 bases, with 6 bases separating them. Germline values: CDR1 LNHDA, CDR2 SQIVND (reference sequence). The CDR3 has 12 amino acids. The DNA for the CDR3 is TGTGCCAGTAGTATAGGGATAGATGAGCAGTTCTTC. Its protein product is CASSIGIDEQFF.

This clonotype turned up a few times. The chain has TRBV5-1 and TRBJ1-2; D gene unclear. The CDR3 is 13 amino acids. V dropped 7 bases and J dropped 8 bases, with 18 bases sitting between them. Germline V CDR1 and CDR2: SGHRS, YFSETQ. Written as DNA, the CDR3 is TGCGCCAGCGGATCAGACCGTCCTGGAGGCTACACCTTC. Translated, it gives CASGSDRPGGYTF.

With respect to this clonotype: Being one base from a much bigger clone, this may be a read error. The CDR3 spells CASSPFTDTQYF. CDR3 in DNA: TGTGCCAGCAGCCCGTTCACAGATACGCAGTATTTT. The gene calls are TRBV14 and TRBJ2-3; D is unclear. V lost 4 bases to trimming and J lost 2 bases, with 4 bases between them. This CDR3 has 12 residues. Germline CDR1 is SGHDN and CDR2 is FVKESK.

This clonotype was detected only a few times. This chain uses TRBV29-1 with TRBJ2-3, with 9 nucleotides matching TRBD2. The J segment lost 0 bases and the V segment lost 0 bases, leaving 10 bases of the junction unmatched. CDR1 and CDR2 from the germline V gene are SQVTM and ANQGSEA. This CDR3 has 18 residues. The CDR3 DNA sequence: TGCAGCGTTGAAGATCAGTTGGGAACTAGCGGGAGCACAGATACGCAGTATTTT. It translates to CSVEDQLGTSGSTDTQYF.

Ten or more counts support this clonotype. V gene TRBV7-2 combines with J gene TRBJ2-4, with a weak D call TRBD2 (5 bases). The V gene lost 1 base and the J gene lost 5 bases, with 12 bases spanning the gap. The V gene's germline CDR1 is SGHTA and CDR2 FQGNSA. This CDR3 has 15 amino acids. Written as DNA, the CDR3 is TGTGCCAGCAGCTTAGGCGGGCGGGTGGAAAACATTCAGTACTTC. Translated: CASSLGGRVENIQYF.

J is TRBJ2-7 and V is TRBV30; TRBD2 aligns across 11 bases. Germline values: CDR1 GTSNPN, CDR2 SVGIG (reference sequence). Germline trimming cut 3 bases from V and 2 bases from J; bases unmatched to any gene: 21. CDR3 length: 20 amino acids. The CDR3 bases are TGTGCCTGGAGGGCCGGACAGGACCTCTGTCCTAGCGGGAGGACCTACGAGCAGTACTTC. It specifies CAWRAGQDLCPSGRTYEQYF.

The genes are TRBV2 and TRBJ1-5, with 8 positions matching TRBD1. Trimming took 5 bases from V and 6 from J; bases not matched to a gene: 6. Germline assignment: CDR1 SNHLY and CDR2 FYNNEI. The CDR3 extends over 14 amino acids. CDR3 protein: CASSSQGVAQPQHF. The CDR3 DNA follows: TGTGCCAGCAGTTCACAGGGGGTTGCTCAGCCCCAGCATTTT.

A word on this clonotype: It may be a read error: a sequence one base away is much more abundant. The chain links TRBV6-5 to TRBJ2-1, with D tentatively TRBD2 (5 bases). This CDR3 has 17 residues. The germline gives CDR1 MNHEY, CDR2 SVGAGI. CDR3 protein: CASSYSGRAGSCNEQFF. The DNA for the CDR3 is TGTGCCAGCAGTTACTCGGGTAGGGCGGGCTCCTGCAATGAGCAGTTCTTC.

Ten or more counts support this clonotype. The rearrangement joins TRBV20-1 to TRBJ1-1, with no clear D. The CDR3 runs 14 residues. Trimming left V 1 base short and J 5 bases short, with 14 bases between. The germline CDR1 and CDR2 sequences are DFQATT and SNEGSKA (reference sequence). The CDR3 here is CSARVVGIGTEAFF. The CDR3 region has the DNA TGCAGTGCTAGAGTAGTAGGGATAGGAACTGAAGCTTTCTTT.

This clonotype occurred many times. The V call is TRBV5-1, the J call TRBJ2-3, with TRBD1 identical over 7 bases. CDR1 is SGHRS, CDR2 YFSETQ, per germline. The CDR3 runs 13 residues. V shed 4 bases, J shed 10 bases, and the junction held 9 bases outside the gene matches. CDR3 coding DNA: TGCGCCAGCAGCAACCCGGACAGGCCGGCGCAGTATTTT. It encodes CASSNPDRPAQYF.

The chain uses TRBV5-1 and TRBJ2-2; 8 bases align to TRBD1. V shed 1 base, J shed 4 bases, and the junction held 3 bases outside the gene matches. Germline V CDR1 and CDR2: SGHRS, YFSETQ. This CDR3 has 15 amino acids. For the CDR3, the DNA is TGCGCCAGCAGCTTGAAAGACAGGGGCACCGGGGAGCTGTTTTTT. It translates to CASSLKDRGTGELFF. The complete variable domain, with remaining parts taken from reference TRBV5-1 and TRBJ2-2, reads KAGVTQTPRYLIKTRGQQVTLSCSPISGHRSVSWYQQTPGQGLQFLFEYFSETQRNKGNFPGRFSGRQFSNSRSEMNVSTLELGDSALYLCASSLKDRGTGELFFGEGSRLTVL.

This clonotype was counted many times. J is TRBJ1-2 and V is TRBV6-1, with D hard to call. Trimming pared 4 bases from V and 7 bases from J, leaving 7 bases between. CDR1 is MNHNS, CDR2 SASEGT, per germline. The CDR3 runs to 11 residues. The CDR3 nucleotides are TGTGCCAGCAGTGTTCTGGCTGGCTACACCTTC. Its protein is CASSVLAGYTF.

This clonotype turned up a few times. The rearrangement uses TRBV27 and TRBJ1-3; TRBD1 agrees at 7 bases. V lost 6 bases, J lost 3 bases, and 5 bases stayed unmatched. The CDR3 covers 14 residues. Germline V gene lookup returns CDR1 MNHEY and CDR2 SMNVEV (reference sequence). This CDR3 reads CASSYRGFGNTIYF. The CDR3 region has the DNA TGTGCCAGCAGCTACAGGGGTTTTGGAAACACCATATATTTT.

This clonotype came up many times. J is TRBJ2-3 and V is TRBV6-1; TRBD1 is a possible D gene (5 bases). Germline V gene lookup returns CDR1 MNHNS and CDR2 SASEGT. V was clipped by 3 bases and J by 2 bases, with 15 bases between them. The CDR3 totals 16 residues. CDR3 sequence: CASSDGPDTYTDTQYF. The DNA for the CDR3 is TGTGCCAGCAGTGATGGCCCGGACACCTACACAGATACGCAGTATTTT.

This clonotype was counted many times. V usage is TRBV29-1 and J usage is TRBJ2-1; TRBD2 is a possible D gene (7 bases). Trimming cost V 0 bases and J 0 bases, with 12 bases left between them. The germline V gene encodes CDR1 SQVTM and CDR2 ANQGSEA. The CDR3 has 16 amino acids. The CDR3 is CSVEDRGGSSYNEQFF. The CDR3 DNA is TGCAGCGTTGAAGATAGGGGGGGCAGCTCCTACAATGAGCAGTTCTTC.

The sample holds many counts of this clonotype. CDR3 protein: CASSLTPGSYEKLFF. The CDR3 DNA sequence: TGTGCCAGCAGCTTAACCCCGGGCAGTTACGAAAAACTGTTTTTT. The chain uses TRBV27 and TRBJ1-4; D remains ambiguous. The germline V gene has CDR1 MNHEY and CDR2 SMNVEV (reference sequence). Deletions cut 6 bases from V and 8 bases from J, with 19 bases between. The CDR3 covers 15 residues.

This clonotype was detected a few times. J is TRBJ2-6 and V is TRBV15; unclear D gene. The CDR3 runs to 16 residues. Trimming shortened V by 4 bases and J by 4 bases, and 14 bases separated the two germline ends. From germline, CDR1 is LNHNV and CDR2 YYDKDF (reference sequence). For the CDR3, the DNA is TGTGCCACCAGCACGGTCGGCCAAGGGGGGGCCAACGTCCTGACTTTC. As protein: CATSTVGQGGANVLTF. The complete variable domain, with remaining parts taken from reference TRBV15 and TRBJ2-6, reads DAMVIQNPRYQVTQFGKPVTLSCSQTLNHNVMYWYQQKSSQAPKLLFHYYDKDFNNEADTPDNFQSRRPNTSFCFLDIRSPGLGDTAMYLCATSTVGQGGANVLTFGAGSRLTVL.